The rows below give T cell receptor beta chains drawn from one sample of a study of blood T cell repertoires in COVID-19. Libraries were prepared by immunoSEQ multiplex PCR; TCRdb keeps only in-frame clonotypes and omits some of them. Seen here are 250,000 to 350,000 clones, around 83% observed once, and the top ten hold approximately 1.3%. The specimen sequenced was peripheral blood. These receptors came from a woman between 50 and 59 years old with acute or convalescent COVID-19. CDR3s include the opening cysteine and the closing phenylalanine or tryptophan.

j_call v_call cdr3_aa
TRBJ2-3 TRBV29-1 CSVEVAGTGGVDTQYF
TRBJ1-5 TRBV2 CASGQTGGYQPQHF
TRBJ1-1 TRBV30 CAWRGRGSGTEAFF
TRBJ1-2 TRBV6-1 CASSEATTGTHGYTF
TRBJ2-2 TRBV6-2/TRBV6-3 CASSYLGLGTGELFF
TRBJ2-2 TRBV11-3 CASSAVGTGELFF
TRBJ2-1 TRBV28 CAIESSYNEQFF
TRBJ1-4 TRBV6-5 CASILVAGGREKLFF
TRBJ1-1 TRBV19 CASSPGQGGYTEAFF
TRBJ1-6 TRBV27 CASSPGQGKNSPLHF
TRBJ2-4 TRBV5-1 CASSLQGARGENIQYF
TRBJ1-1 TRBV5-6 CASSSAKDEAFF
TRBJ2-2 TRBV6-5 CASSLRKMEGELFF
TRBJ1-1 TRBV19 CASSIAENTEAFF
TRBJ2-1 TRBV11-2 CASSLRDRESNEQFF
TRBJ2-5 TRBV4-2 CASSQEPLVGQTQYF
TRBJ2-2 TRBV14 CASSHRANTGELFF
TRBJ2-3 TRBV30 CAWTGTSNTDTQYF
TRBJ1-4 TRBV30 CAWSIGGQLNEKLFF
TRBJ2-3 TRBV3-1/TRBV3-2 CASSQGGDYTDTQYF
TRBJ1-2 TRBV5-5 CASSLVGGRASNYGYTF
TRBJ2-5 TRBV7-9 CASSSPAITGETQYF
TRBJ2-1 TRBV30 CAWSRTGGEQFF
TRBJ2-1 TRBV29-1 CSVGGNEQFF
TRBJ1-5 TRBV6-1 CASSDYPPQHF
TRBJ1-2 TRBV10-3 CAISGTGANYGYTF
TRBJ1-1 TRBV3-1/TRBV3-2 CASSQRQVNTEAFF
TRBJ1-2 TRBV5-1 CASSLGRQGYGYGYTF
TRBJ2-5 TRBV27 CASSLRPWETQYF
TRBJ2-1 TRBV12-3/TRBV12-4 CASRALGNEQFF
TRBJ1-2 TRBV4-1 CASSGTGGYGYTF
TRBJ2-1 TRBV6-2/TRBV6-3 CASSYHGTSGSRDEQFF
TRBJ2-3 TRBV27 CASSLKTISGLPTDTQYF
TRBJ1-1 TRBV7-2 CASSLNSLGRTILNTEAFF
TRBJ2-3 TRBV1 CTSSQVRGRSSTDTQYF
TRBJ2-1 TRBV29-1 CSVDAIPGGNNEQFF
TRBJ1-2 TRBV6-5 CASSRDKQYGYTF
TRBJ1-1 TRBV3-1/TRBV3-2 CASTQGGTEAFF